Here is one T cell receptor beta chain with its context. This table comes from immunoSEQ multiplex PCR, and its TCRdb copy is limited to in-frame clones, with some not included. The profile shows roughly 80,000 clones, 92% of them singletons. Germline-derived CDR1 and CDR2 are GTSNPN and SVGIG (reference sequence). The CDR3 contains 16 residues. The V end was cut by 1 base, the J end by 6 bases, with 19 bases between. This sample is part of a study of T cell changes during pregnancy in multiple sclerosis. This TCR came from a female donor with multiple sclerosis, enrolled in a pregnancy study. J is TRBJ1-5 and V is TRBV30; possible D gene TRBD1, 5 bases. The source was peripheral blood, collected before pregnancy. The CDR3 DNA is TGTGCCTGGAGTGAGAGAAGGGGCCGAAAGAGTCAGCCCCAGCATTTT. This gives the protein CAWSERRGRKSQPQHF.